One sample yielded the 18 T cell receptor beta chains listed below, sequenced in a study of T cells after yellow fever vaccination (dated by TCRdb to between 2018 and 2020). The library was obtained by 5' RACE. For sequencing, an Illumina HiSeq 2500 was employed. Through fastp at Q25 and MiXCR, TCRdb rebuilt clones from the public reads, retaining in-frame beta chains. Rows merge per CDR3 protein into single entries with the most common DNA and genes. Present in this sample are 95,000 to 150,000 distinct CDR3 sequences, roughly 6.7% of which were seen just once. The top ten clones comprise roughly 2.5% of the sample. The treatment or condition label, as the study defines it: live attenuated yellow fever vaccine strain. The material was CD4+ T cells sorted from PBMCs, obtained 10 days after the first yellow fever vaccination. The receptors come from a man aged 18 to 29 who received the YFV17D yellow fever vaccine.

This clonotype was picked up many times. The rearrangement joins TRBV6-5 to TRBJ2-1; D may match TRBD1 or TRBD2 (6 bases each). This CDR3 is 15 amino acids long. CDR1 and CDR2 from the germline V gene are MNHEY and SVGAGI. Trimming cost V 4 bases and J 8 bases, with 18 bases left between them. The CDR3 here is CASSSRWRGSDEQFF. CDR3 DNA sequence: TGTGCCAGCAGTTCGAGGTGGAGGGGGTCGGATGAGCAGTTCTTC.

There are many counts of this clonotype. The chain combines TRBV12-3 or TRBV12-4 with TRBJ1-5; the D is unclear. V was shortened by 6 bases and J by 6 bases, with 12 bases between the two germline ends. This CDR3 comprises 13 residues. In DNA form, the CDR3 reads TGTGCCAGCAGACTGGAAGCCGGTCAGCCCCAGCATTTT. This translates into CASRLEAGQPQHF.

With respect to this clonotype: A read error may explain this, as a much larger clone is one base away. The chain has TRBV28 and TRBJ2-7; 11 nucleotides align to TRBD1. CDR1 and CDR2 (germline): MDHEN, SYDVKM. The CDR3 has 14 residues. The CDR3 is CTSSLGQGAGEQYV. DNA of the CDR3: TGTACCAGCAGTTTAGGACAGGGGGCTGGGGAGCAGTACGTC.

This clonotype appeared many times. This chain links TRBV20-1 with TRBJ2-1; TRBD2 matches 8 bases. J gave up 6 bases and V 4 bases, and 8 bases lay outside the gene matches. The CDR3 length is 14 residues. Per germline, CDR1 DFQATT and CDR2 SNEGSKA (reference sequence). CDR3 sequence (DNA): TGCAGTGCTATGGTAGCGGGGCTTATCAATGAGCAGTTCTTC. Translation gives CSAMVAGLINEQFF.

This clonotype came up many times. CDR3 in DNA: TGTGCCAGCAGCGCCGGTTTATTAAGCTCCTACGAGCAGTACTTC. This sequence encodes CASSAGLLSSYEQYF. This sequence joins TRBV7-2 and TRBJ2-7; no clear D. CDR3 length: 15 amino acids. The V end lost 5 bases, the J end lost 0 bases, and 14 bases lay between the germline ends. The germline V gene has CDR1 SGHTA and CDR2 FQGNSA.

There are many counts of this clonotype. CDR3 sequence: CASSLVAHSGGPPDTQYF. CDR3 DNA: TGCGCCAGCAGCTTGGTTGCGCATAGCGGGGGCCCGCCAGATACGCAGTATTTT. V gene TRBV5-1 combines with J gene TRBJ2-3; TRBD2 aligns across 9 bases. The CDR3 totals 18 residues. J gave up 4 bases and V 0 bases, and 12 bases lay outside the gene matches. Germline V gene data show CDR1 as SGHRS and CDR2 as YFSETQ.

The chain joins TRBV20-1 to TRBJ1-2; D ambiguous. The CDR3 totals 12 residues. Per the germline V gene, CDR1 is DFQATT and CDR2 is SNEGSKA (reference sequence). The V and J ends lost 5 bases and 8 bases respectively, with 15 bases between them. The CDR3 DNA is TGCAGTGCTGATGGACGGCCCGGGGGCTACACCTTC. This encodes CSADGRPGGYTF.

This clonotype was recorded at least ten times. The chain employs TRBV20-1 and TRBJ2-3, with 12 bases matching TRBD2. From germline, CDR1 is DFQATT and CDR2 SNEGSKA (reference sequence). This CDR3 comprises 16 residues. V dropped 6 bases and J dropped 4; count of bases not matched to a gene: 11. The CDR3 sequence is CSAPFGASGGADTQYF. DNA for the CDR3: TGCAGTGCCCCTTTCGGGGCTAGCGGGGGGGCAGATACGCAGTATTTT.

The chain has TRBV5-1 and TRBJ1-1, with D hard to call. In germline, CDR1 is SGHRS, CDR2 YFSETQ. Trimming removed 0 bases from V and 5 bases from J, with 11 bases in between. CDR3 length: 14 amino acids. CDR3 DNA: TGCGCCAGCAGCTTGGCCCCGGGAGGGACTGAAGCTTTCTTT. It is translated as CASSLAPGGTEAFF.

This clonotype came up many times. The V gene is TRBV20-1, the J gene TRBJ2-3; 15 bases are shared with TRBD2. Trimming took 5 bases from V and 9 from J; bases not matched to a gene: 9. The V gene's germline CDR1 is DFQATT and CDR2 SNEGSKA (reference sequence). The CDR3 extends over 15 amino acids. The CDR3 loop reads CSAAQGLAGGGTQYF. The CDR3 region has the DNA TGCAGTGCTGCCCAGGGACTAGCGGGGGGAGGGACGCAGTATTTT.

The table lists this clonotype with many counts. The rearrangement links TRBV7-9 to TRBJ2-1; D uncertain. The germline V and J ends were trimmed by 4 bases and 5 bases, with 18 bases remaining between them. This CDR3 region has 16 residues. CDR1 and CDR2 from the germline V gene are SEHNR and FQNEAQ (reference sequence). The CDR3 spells CASSSPGWKGHNEQFF. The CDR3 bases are TGTGCCAGCAGCTCCCCCGGGTGGAAGGGCCACAATGAGCAGTTCTTC.

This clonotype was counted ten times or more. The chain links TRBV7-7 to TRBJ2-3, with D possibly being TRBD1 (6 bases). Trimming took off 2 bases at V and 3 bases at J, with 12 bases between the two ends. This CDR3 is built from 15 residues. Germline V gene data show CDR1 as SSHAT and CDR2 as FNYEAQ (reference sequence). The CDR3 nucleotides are TGTGCCAGCAGCTTATTGGGGGCGCGGACAGATACGCAGTATTTT. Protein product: CASSLLGARTDTQYF. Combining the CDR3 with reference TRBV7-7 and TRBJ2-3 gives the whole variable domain GAGVSQSPRYKVTKRGQDVTLRCDPISSHATLYWYQQALGQGPEFLTYFNYEAQPDKSGLPSDRFSAERPEGSISTLTIQRTEQRDSAMYRCASSLLGARTDTQYFGPGTRLTVL.

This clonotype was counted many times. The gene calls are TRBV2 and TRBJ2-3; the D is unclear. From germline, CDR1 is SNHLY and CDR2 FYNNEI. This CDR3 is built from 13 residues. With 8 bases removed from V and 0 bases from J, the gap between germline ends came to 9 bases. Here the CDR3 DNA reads TGTGCCAGCGCTCAGACTAGCACAGATACGCAGTATTTT. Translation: CASAQTSTDTQYF.

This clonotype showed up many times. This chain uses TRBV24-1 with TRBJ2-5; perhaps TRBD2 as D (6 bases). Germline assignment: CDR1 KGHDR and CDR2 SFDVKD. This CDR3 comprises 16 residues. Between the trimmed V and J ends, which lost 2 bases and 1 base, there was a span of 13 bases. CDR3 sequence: CATSDSARDSQETQYF. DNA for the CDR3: TGTGCCACCAGTGATTCCGCCCGGGACTCCCAAGAGACCCAGTACTTC.

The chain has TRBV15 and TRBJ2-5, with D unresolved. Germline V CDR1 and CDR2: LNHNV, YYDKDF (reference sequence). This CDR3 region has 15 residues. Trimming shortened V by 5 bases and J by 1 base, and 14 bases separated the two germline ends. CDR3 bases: TGTGCCACCAGCGGGAATAGGGCCAGCCAAGAGACCCAGTACTTC. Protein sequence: CATSGNRASQETQYF. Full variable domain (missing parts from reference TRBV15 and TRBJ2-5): DAMVIQNPRYQVTQFGKPVTLSCSQTLNHNVMYWYQQKSSQAPKLLFHYYDKDFNNEADTPDNFQSRRPNTSFCFLDIRSPGLGDTAMYLCATSGNRASQETQYFGPGTRLLVL.

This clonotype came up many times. This CDR3 reads CASSSANSPLHF. CDR3 bases: TGTGCCAGCAGCTCGGCCAACTCACCCCTCCACTTT. The chain uses TRBV7-6 and TRBJ1-6; no definite D call. The germline gives CDR1 SGHVS, CDR2 FNYEAQ. The V gene lost 4 bases and the J gene lost 10 bases, with 8 bases spanning the gap. There are 12 residues in the CDR3.

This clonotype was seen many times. The CDR3 DNA reads TGCAGCGCTGGAGGGACAGGGTTCTACGAGCAGTACTTC. Translating gives CSAGGTGFYEQYF. The chain has TRBV29-1 and TRBJ2-7, with TRBD1 matching 9 bases. Germline V gene lookup returns CDR1 SQVTM and CDR2 ANQGSEA. J lost 3 bases, V lost 7 bases, and 7 bases had no gene match. The CDR3 has 13 residues.

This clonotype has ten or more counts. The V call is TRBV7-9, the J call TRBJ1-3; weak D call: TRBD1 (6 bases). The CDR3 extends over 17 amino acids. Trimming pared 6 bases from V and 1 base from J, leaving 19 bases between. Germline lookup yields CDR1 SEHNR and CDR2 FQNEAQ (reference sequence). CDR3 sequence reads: CASRYNRDTSSGNTIYF. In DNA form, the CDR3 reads TGTGCCAGCAGATATAACCGGGACACATCTTCTGGAAACACCATATATTTT.